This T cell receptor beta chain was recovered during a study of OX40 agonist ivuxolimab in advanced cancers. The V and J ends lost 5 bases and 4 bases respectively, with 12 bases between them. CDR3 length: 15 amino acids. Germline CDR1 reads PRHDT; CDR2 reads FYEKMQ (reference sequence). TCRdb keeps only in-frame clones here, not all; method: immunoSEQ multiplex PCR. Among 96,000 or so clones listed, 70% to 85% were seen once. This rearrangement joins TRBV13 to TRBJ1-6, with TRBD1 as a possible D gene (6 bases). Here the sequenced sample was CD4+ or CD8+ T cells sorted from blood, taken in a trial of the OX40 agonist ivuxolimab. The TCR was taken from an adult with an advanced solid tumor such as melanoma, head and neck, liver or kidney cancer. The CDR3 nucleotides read TGTGCCAGCAGCGCCGAGGGGGATTATAATTCACCCCTCCACTTT. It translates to CASSAEGDYNSPLHF.